Below, one TCR beta chain is given with its context. What it binds is not known. The data stem from a study of blood T cells in healthy people across ages. Trimming took 3 bases from V and 2 from J, leaving 14 bases between them. Germline V gene sequence: CDR1 MNHEY, CDR2 SMNVEV (reference sequence). The CDR3 consists of 16 residues. A J-beta primer mix and a sample-barcoded 5' primer were used in a second PCR of roughly 7 to 12 cycles. Each CDR3 protein is one row after TCRdb ran MiXCR on the 5' RACE reads. The data show some 1.4 million distinct CDR3 sequences, around 39% seen once. Study-wide results and limits: Relative to aged donors, long-lived donors carried more naive CD4+ cells and displayed higher diversity.

The clonotype was recovered from a woman aged 18-29 years in good health. The chain recombines TRBV27 with TRBJ1-5; D is unresolved. The sample was blood. The CDR3 loop is CASSFIDGAGNQPQHF. CDR3 DNA: TGTGCCAGCAGTTTTATCGATGGAGCGGGCAATCAGCCCCAGCATTTT.